This record covers a single T cell receptor beta chain. Trimming left V 3 bases short and J 1 base short, with 9 bases between. The CDR3 spans 14 residues. The germline V gene encodes CDR1 LNHDA and CDR2 SQIVND (reference sequence). These data belong to a study of blood T cell repertoires in COVID-19. Clones were read by immunoSEQ multiplex PCR, and TCRdb kept only the in-frame ones, dropping some. Among about 230,000 clones listed, 81% were seen once. The TCR originated in a woman of 80 years or more with acute or convalescent COVID-19. V gene TRBV19 combines with J gene TRBJ2-5; tentatively, D is TRBD2 (5 bases). The sample consisted of peripheral blood. CDR3 protein: CASSMRARQETQYF. The DNA for the CDR3 is TGTGCCAGTAGTATGCGGGCACGCCAAGAGACCCAGTACTTC. Full variable domain (missing parts from reference TRBV19 and TRBJ2-5): DGGITQSPKYLFRKEGQNVTLSCEQNLNHDAMYWYRQDPGQGLRLIYYSQIVNDFQKGDIAEGYSVSREKKESFPLTVTSAQKNPTAFYLCASSMRARQETQYFGPGTRLLVL.